This T cell receptor (beta chain) was identified during a study of OX40 agonist ivuxolimab in advanced cancers. Study-level information: Ivuxolimab, which patients received intravenously every 2 weeks, was dosed at 0.01 to 10 mg/kg.

The method was immunoSEQ multiplex PCR; TCRdb's version includes in-frame clones alone and lacks a portion of them. The data show roughly 68,000 clones, more than 80% seen once. General study results and limits: Low normalized T-cell clonal expansion was additionally recorded for some nonresponders.

As to this clone: Its antigen is not identified.

The specimen was CD4+ or CD8+ T cells sorted from blood, collected in a trial of the OX40 agonist ivuxolimab. The receptor was derived from an adult with an advanced solid tumor such as melanoma, head and neck, liver or kidney cancer.

This CDR3 is CASHRAGGEYEQYF. The CDR3, as DNA: TGTGCCAGCCACCGAGCGGGGGGCGAGTACGAGCAGTACTTC. The J gene is TRBJ2-7, the V gene TRBV6-6; TRBD2 matches 9 bases. Germline lookup yields CDR1 MNHNY and CDR2 SVGAGI (reference sequence). This CDR3 comprises 14 residues. V was pared by 8 bases and J by 4 bases, with 9 bases of the junction left unmatched.